Listed here are 22 T cell receptor beta chains from one sample, sequenced in a study of a mutant IDH1 vaccine in newly diagnosed glioma. Time point: week 23, last vaccination. The content of each vaccine dose was 300 ug of mutant IDH1 20-mer peptide, and topical imiquimod accompanied it. Their target antigens are unknown. The table came from immunoSEQ multiplex PCR; TCRdb's copy has only in-frame clones and leaves some out. The sample holds tens of thousands of clones, about 80% seen once. The source was PBMCs, collected from a glioma patient whose treatment included an IDH1 peptide vaccine. The receptors come from a man in his forties or fifties with glioma.

This clone was seen just once. This rearrangement joins TRBV5-1 to TRBJ2-7; the D gene is possibly TRBD2 (6 bases). The germline V and J ends were trimmed by 3 bases and 7 bases, with 17 bases remaining between them. This CDR3 has 14 amino acids. CDR1 and CDR2 (germline): SGHRS, YFSETQ. CDR3 sequence: CASSYRTVGGEQYF. Here the CDR3 DNA reads TGCGCCAGCAGCTACCGGACTGTCGGAGGGGAGCAGTACTTC.

A single count supports this clone. The genes are TRBV5-1 and TRBJ1-3, with D perhaps matching TRBD1 (5 bases). V shed 6 bases and J shed 4 bases, with 14 bases lying between them. Germline V CDR1 and CDR2: SGHRS, YFSETQ. The CDR3 contains 14 residues. Here the CDR3 DNA reads TGCGCCAGCACCGCAGAGGGACTCGGAAACACCATATATTTT. Amino acid sequence: CASTAEGLGNTIYF.

The chain employs TRBV6-5 and TRBJ1-3, with 7 bases identical to TRBD1. The CDR3 has 15 residues. The ends lost 4 bases at V and 3 bases at J; junction bases unmatched: 6. The V gene's germline CDR1 is MNHEY and CDR2 SVGAGI. In nucleotides, the CDR3 is TGTGCCAGCAGTTCCACAGGGGAATATGGAAACACCATATATTTT. Protein product: CASSSTGEYGNTIYF.

The V and J genes are TRBV2 and TRBJ2-3; 8 positions match TRBD1. Germline lookup yields CDR1 SNHLY and CDR2 FYNNEI. Trimming cost V 4 bases and J 6 bases; bases outside gene matches: 9. This CDR3 spans 15 amino acids. The CDR3 loop is CASSGQGTSGDTQYF. CDR3 nucleotides: TGTGCCAGCAGTGGACAGGGGACTTCAGGGGATACGCAGTATTTT.

The chain joins TRBV27 to TRBJ1-1, with D possibly TRBD1 on 5 matching bases. Germline V CDR1 and CDR2: MNHEY, SMNVEV (reference sequence). Trimming took 4 bases from V and 1 from J, leaving 13 bases between them. CDR3 length: 15 amino acids. CDR3 DNA sequence: TGTGCCAGCAGTTACGCAGGGCCATGGAACACTGAAGCTTTCTTT. Translating it yields CASSYAGPWNTEAFF.

V gene TRBV5-1 combines with J gene TRBJ1-2, with D maybe TRBD1 (6 bases). CDR3 length: 15 residues. The V and J ends lost 4 bases and 7 bases respectively, with 20 bases between them. The germline gives CDR1 SGHRS, CDR2 YFSETQ. CDR3 region: CASSIDRSGSSGYTF. In DNA, the CDR3 is TGCGCCAGCAGCATCGACAGGTCCGGCTCGTCTGGCTACACCTTC.

This clone showed up just once. This chain connects TRBV7-9 to TRBJ1-4; TRBD1 might be the D (6 bases). CDR1 is SEHNR and CDR2 is FQNEAQ in the germline V gene (reference sequence). The CDR3 is 16 residues long. Deletions cut 1 base from V and 0 bases from J, with 9 bases between. CDR3 coding DNA: TGTGCCAGCAGCTTAGGGACAGCTGCAACTAATGAAAAACTGTTTTTT. Protein product: CASSLGTAATNEKLFF.

This clone was seen more than once but under ten times. The rearrangement uses TRBV19 and TRBJ2-7; 8 bases align to TRBD2. The CDR3 runs to 17 residues. CDR1 and CDR2 from the germline V gene are LNHDA and SQIVND (reference sequence). V dropped 9 bases and J dropped 0; count of bases not matched to a gene: 16. The CDR3 region has the DNA TGTGCCAGCCCCGAGGTTGGCGGGGGGTCGAGCTCCTACGAGCAGTACTTC. As protein: CASPEVGGGSSSYEQYF.

The V gene is TRBV28, the J gene TRBJ1-5; D unresolved. The CDR3 length is 13 residues. V was pared by 7 bases and J by 3 bases, with 10 bases between. Germline assignment: CDR1 MDHEN and CDR2 SYDVKM. The CDR3 reads CASNPQVNQPQHF. The CDR3 nucleotides are TGTGCCAGCAACCCTCAGGTCAATCAGCCCCAGCATTTT.

This clone was observed a handful of times. The V and J genes are TRBV19 and TRBJ2-5, with 11 positions matching TRBD1. The CDR3 is 17 amino acids. The V and J ends lost 5 bases and 5 bases, in that order; junction bases with no gene match: 13. Germline CDR1 and CDR2: LNHDA and SQIVND (reference sequence). The CDR3 DNA reads TGTGCCAGTAGTTCAATCAGAGGACAGGGGGCCGAGGAGACCCAGTACTTC. Amino acid sequence: CASSSIRGQGAEETQYF.

The V gene is TRBV5-6, the J gene TRBJ2-1, with 9 bases that match TRBD2. V was pared by 2 bases and J by 4 bases, with 4 bases of the junction left unmatched. The CDR3 loop spans 15 amino acids. Germline V lookup: CDR1 SGHDT, CDR2 YYEEEE. In DNA form, the CDR3 reads TGTGCCAGCAGCTTAGGACTAGCGCAATACAATGAGCAGTTCTTC. Protein sequence: CASSLGLAQYNEQFF.

The V gene is TRBV29-1, the J gene TRBJ1-2; no clear D gene. Germline CDR1 and CDR2: SQVTM and ANQGSEA. The CDR3 extends over 12 amino acids. The V end was cut by 4 bases, the J end by 6 bases, with 12 bases between. This CDR3 is CSVAGLRNGYTF. CDR3 in DNA: TGCAGCGTTGCAGGCTTGAGGAATGGCTACACCTTC.

This clone was counted between two and nine times. The V and J genes are TRBV27 and TRBJ1-2, with a possible D match to TRBD1 (6 bases). CDR3 length: 14 amino acids. The V gene's germline CDR1 is MNHEY and CDR2 SMNVEV (reference sequence). Trimming removed 3 bases from V and 8 bases from J, with 16 bases in between. CDR3 DNA: TGTGCCAGCAGTTTTCGGCAGGGGCTTGGAGGCTACACCTTC. Translation: CASSFRQGLGGYTF.

DNA for the CDR3: TGTGCCACCAGCATGTCAGGGGGTTATCAGCCCCAGCATTTT. It is translated as CATSMSGGYQPQHF. The genes are TRBV15 and TRBJ1-5, with 7 bases aligning to TRBD1. From germline, CDR1 is LNHNV and CDR2 YYDKDF (reference sequence). The length of the CDR3 is 14 residues. V was clipped by 4 bases and J by 5 bases; unmatched bases: 5.

The table lists this clone with a few counts. The chain links TRBV4-1 to TRBJ2-7, with 7 bases that match TRBD1. Germline V gene lookup returns CDR1 MGHRA and CDR2 YSYEKL. The V gene end was trimmed by 0 bases and the J gene end by 5 bases; junction bases not matched to a gene: 10. The CDR3 sequence is 16 residues long. CDR3 sequence reads: CASSQDDGTASHEQYF. CDR3 coding DNA: TGCGCCAGCAGCCAAGATGATGGGACAGCGTCCCACGAGCAGTACTTC.

The chain links TRBV7-2 to TRBJ2-2; 12 bases agree with TRBD2. The V and J ends lost 3 bases and 8 bases, in that order; junction bases with no gene match: 13. CDR1 is SGHTA and CDR2 is FQGNSA in the germline V gene. CDR3 length: 18 amino acids. The DNA for the CDR3 is TGTGCCAGCAGCTTGAGGCATTTGGCTAGCGGGGGGGCTGGGGAGCTGTTTTTT. This encodes CASSLRHLASGGAGELFF.

CDR3 region: CASSPRTSGGGRSGDTQYF. The CDR3 DNA reads as TGCGCCAGCAGCCCAAGGACTAGCGGGGGGGGCCGGTCTGGAGATACGCAGTATTTT. The chain uses TRBV4-1 and TRBJ2-3, with 15 bases identical to TRBD2. Germline V lookup: CDR1 MGHRA, CDR2 YSYEKL. The V and J ends lost 4 bases and 5 bases, in that order; junction bases with no gene match: 13. This CDR3 region has 19 residues.

The V call is TRBV2, the J call TRBJ2-2, with D perhaps TRBD2 (5 bases). The germline V and J ends were trimmed by 0 bases and 4 bases, with 9 bases remaining between them. The CDR3 contains 15 residues. Germline V gene lookup returns CDR1 SNHLY and CDR2 FYNNEI. CDR3 DNA: TGTGCCAGCAGTGAAGCGCTACGGGGCACCGGGGAGCTGTTTTTT. It yields the protein CASSEALRGTGELFF.

This clone is a singleton in its sample. The rearrangement uses TRBV27 and TRBJ2-5, with 12 bases that match TRBD2. CDR3 size: 14 residues. Germline V CDR1 and CDR2: MNHEY, SMNVEV (reference sequence). The V segment lost 5 bases and the J segment 7 bases; nucleotides outside the gene matches: 5. CDR3 residues: CASSPSGGARTQYF. CDR3 nucleotides: TGTGCCAGCAGTCCTAGCGGGGGGGCGAGGACCCAGTACTTC.

The V call is TRBV2, the J call TRBJ1-4; a possible D gene is TRBD1 (6 bases). V dropped 6 bases and J dropped 8 bases, with 10 bases sitting between them. Germline values: CDR1 SNHLY, CDR2 FYNNEI. CDR3 length: 12 amino acids. DNA of the CDR3: TGTGCCAGCAGCGTTAGGGGGGAAAAACTGTTTTTT. It is translated as CASSVRGEKLFF.

The rearrangement links TRBV7-9 to TRBJ2-2, with a possible D match to TRBD1 (6 bases). CDR3 length: 15 residues. Trimming pared 3 bases from V and 6 bases from J, leaving 14 bases between. Germline assignment: CDR1 SEHNR and CDR2 FQNEAQ (reference sequence). CDR3 nucleotide sequence: TGTGCCAGCAGCTTGACAGGCGGGTCGGCCGGGGAGCTGTTTTTT. It is translated as CASSLTGGSAGELFF.

In the case of this clone: Germline is not matched at one junction end, which may reflect a read error. The rearrangement uses TRBV5-1 and TRBJ2-7; TRBD2 aligns across 8 bases. The CDR3 has 14 amino acids. Germline assignment: CDR1 SGHRS and CDR2 YFSETQ. The CDR3 DNA reads TGCGCCAGCCGCTTAGCGGGATCCTCCTACGAGCAGTACTTC. Its translation is CASRLAGSSYEQYF.